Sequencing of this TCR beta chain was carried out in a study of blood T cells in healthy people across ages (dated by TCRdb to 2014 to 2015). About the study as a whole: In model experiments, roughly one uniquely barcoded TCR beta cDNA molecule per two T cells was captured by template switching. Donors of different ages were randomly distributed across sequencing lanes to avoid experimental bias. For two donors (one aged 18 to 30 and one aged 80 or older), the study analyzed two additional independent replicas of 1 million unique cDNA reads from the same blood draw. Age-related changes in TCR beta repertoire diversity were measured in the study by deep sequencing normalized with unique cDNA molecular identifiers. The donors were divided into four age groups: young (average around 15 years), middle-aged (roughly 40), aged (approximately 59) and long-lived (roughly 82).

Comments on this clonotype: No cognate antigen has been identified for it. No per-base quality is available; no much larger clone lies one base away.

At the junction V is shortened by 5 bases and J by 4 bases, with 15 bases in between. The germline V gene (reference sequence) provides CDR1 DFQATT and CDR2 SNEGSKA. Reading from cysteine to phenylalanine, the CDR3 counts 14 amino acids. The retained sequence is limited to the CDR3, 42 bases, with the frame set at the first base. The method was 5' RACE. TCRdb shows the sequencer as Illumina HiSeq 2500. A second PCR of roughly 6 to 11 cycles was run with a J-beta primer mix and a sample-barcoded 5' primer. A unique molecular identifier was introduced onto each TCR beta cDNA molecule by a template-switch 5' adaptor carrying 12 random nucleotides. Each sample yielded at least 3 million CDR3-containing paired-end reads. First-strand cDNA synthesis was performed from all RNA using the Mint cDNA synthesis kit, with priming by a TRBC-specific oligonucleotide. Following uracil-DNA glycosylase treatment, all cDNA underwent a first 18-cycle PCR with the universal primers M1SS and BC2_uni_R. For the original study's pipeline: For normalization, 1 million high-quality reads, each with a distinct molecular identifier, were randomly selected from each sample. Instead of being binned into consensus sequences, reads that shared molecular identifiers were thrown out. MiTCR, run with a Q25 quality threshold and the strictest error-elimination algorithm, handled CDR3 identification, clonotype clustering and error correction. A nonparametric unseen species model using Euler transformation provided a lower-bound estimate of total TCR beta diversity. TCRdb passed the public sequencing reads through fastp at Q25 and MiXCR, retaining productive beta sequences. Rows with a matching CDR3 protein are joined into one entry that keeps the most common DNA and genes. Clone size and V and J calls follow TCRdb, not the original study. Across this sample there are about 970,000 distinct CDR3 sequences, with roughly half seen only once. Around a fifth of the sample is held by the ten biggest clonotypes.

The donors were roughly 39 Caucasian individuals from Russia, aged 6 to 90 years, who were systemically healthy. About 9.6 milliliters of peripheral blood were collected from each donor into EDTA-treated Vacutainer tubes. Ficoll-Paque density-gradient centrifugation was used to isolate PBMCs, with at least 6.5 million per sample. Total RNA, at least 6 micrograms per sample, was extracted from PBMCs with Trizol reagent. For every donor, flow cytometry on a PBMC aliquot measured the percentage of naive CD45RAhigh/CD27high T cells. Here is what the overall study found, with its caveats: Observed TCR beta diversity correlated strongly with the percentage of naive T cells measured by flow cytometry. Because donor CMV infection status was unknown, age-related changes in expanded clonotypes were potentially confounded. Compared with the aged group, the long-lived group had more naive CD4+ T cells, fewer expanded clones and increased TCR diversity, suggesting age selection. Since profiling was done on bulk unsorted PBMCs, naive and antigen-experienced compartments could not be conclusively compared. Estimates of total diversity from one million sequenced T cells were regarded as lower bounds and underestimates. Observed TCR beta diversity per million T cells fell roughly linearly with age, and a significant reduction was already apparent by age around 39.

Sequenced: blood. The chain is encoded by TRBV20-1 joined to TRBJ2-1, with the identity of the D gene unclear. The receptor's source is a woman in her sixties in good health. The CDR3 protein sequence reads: CSAPRAASYNEQFF. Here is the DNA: TGCAGTGCTCCTCGAGCCGCATCATACAATGAGCAGTTCTTC.